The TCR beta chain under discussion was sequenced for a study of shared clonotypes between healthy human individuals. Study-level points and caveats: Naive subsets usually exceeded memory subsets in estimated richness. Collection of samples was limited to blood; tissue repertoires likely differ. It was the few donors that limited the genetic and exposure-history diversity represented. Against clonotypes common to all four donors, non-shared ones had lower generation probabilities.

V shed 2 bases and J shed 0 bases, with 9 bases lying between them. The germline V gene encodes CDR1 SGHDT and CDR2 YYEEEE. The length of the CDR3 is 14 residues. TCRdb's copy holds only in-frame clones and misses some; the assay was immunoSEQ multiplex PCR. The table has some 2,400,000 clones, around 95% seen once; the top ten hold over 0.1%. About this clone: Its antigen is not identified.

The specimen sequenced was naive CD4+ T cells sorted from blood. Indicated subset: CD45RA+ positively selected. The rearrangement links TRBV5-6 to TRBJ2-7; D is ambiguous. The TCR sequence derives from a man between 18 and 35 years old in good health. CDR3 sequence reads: CASSFAPSSYEQYF. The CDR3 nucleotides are TGTGCCAGCAGCTTCGCTCCGAGCTCCTACGAGCAGTACTTC. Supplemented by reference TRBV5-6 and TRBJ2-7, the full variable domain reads DAGVTQSPTHLIKTRGQQVTLRCSPKSGHDTVSWYQQALGQGPQFIFQYYEEEERQRGNFPDRFSGHQFPNYSSELNVNALLLGDSALYLCASSFAPSSYEQYFGPGTRLTVT.